One and the same sample provided the 18 T cell receptor beta chains below, sequenced in a study of T cell repertoires in cytomegalovirus infection. TCRdb re-called the reads with MiXCR, one entry per CDR3 protein. Of 480,000 or so distinct CDR3 sequences listed, around 10% were seen once; the top ten hold about a tenth. The sequencing input was PBMCs. The receptors derive from a human donor in good health (CMV status not recorded). Some clones in this sample may be carry-over from other donors' samples.

The sample holds a few counts of this clonotype. V usage is TRBV23-1 and J usage is TRBJ2-7, with D perhaps matching TRBD1 (5 bases). TRBV23-1 is identified as an open reading frame with a role that is uncertain. The CDR3 runs 14 residues. The ends were cut back, 6 bases at V and 4 bases at J, with 16 bases in the middle. The DNA of the CDR3 is TGCGCCAGCAGCCCAAAGCTGCAGGGTTACGAGCAGTACTTC. Its protein product is CASSPKLQGYEQYF.

This clonotype came up many times. The chain joins TRBV5-6 to TRBJ1-1; D is perhaps TRBD1 (6 bases). The CDR3 is 17 residues long. Germline CDR1 and CDR2: SGHDT and YYEEEE. V gave up 7 bases and J gave up 0 bases, with 22 bases separating them. The CDR3 DNA follows: TGTGCCAGCGCCTACCCCGGACAGCTCGGGGTGAACACTGAAGCTTTCTTT. Encoded protein: CASAYPGQLGVNTEAFF.

Many counts were recorded for this clonotype. V and J are TRBV2 and TRBJ2-2; 12 nucleotides line up with TRBD2. The CDR3 is made up of 16 amino acids. The J segment lost 6 bases and the V segment lost 5 bases, leaving 7 bases of the junction unmatched. Germline V gene sequence: CDR1 SNHLY, CDR2 FYNNEI. The DNA for the CDR3 is TGTGCCAGCAGTTCGACTAGCGGGAGTCCCGCCGGGGAGCTGTTTTTT. Translated: CASSSTSGSPAGELFF.

This chain links TRBV9 with TRBJ1-2; a possible D gene is TRBD1 (6 bases). CDR3 length: 15 amino acids. The germline V gene encodes CDR1 SGDLS and CDR2 YYNGEE. Trimming stripped 0 bases from V and 6 bases from J, with 15 bases between. CDR3 loop: CASSVATGGANGYTF. CDR3 DNA sequence: TGTGCCAGCAGCGTAGCTACGGGGGGCGCGAATGGCTACACCTTC.

At least ten counts were recorded for this clonotype. The J gene is TRBJ1-5, the V gene TRBV28; a possible D gene is TRBD1 (5 bases). This CDR3 has 16 amino acids. V was pared by 7 bases and J by 2 bases, with 18 bases between. Germline V gene data show CDR1 as MDHEN and CDR2 as SYDVKM. The CDR3 nucleotides read TGTGCCAGCATCCAGGGAGGTTTTAGCGGCAATCAGCCCCAGCATTTT. This codes for CASIQGGFSGNQPQHF.

This chain connects TRBV5-4 to TRBJ1-2; D possibly corresponds to TRBD1 (5 bases). The CDR3 consists of 16 residues. Germline CDR1 is SGHNT and CDR2 is YYREEE (reference sequence). The germline V and J ends were trimmed by 4 bases and 2 bases, with 18 bases remaining between them. The CDR3 here is CASSPGTQRVNYGYTF. CDR3 DNA: TGTGCCAGCAGCCCGGGGACGCAACGAGTCAACTATGGCTACACCTTC. Drawing the rest from reference TRBV5-4 and TRBJ1-2, the complete variable domain is ETGVTQSPTHLIKTRGQQVTLRCSSQSGHNTVSWYQQALGQGPQFIFQYYREEENGRGNFPPRFSGLQFPNYSSELNVNALELDDSALYLCASSPGTQRVNYGYTFGSGTRLTVV.

This clonotype turned up a few times. This chain links TRBV5-4 with TRBJ2-2, with 8 bases identical to TRBD2. CDR1 SGHNT and CDR2 YYREEE come from the germline V gene (reference sequence). V trimming: 3 bases; J trimming: 5 bases; junction bases outside the gene matches: 6. The CDR3 contains 15 residues. Here the CDR3 reads CASSSKRGWTGELFF. CDR3 coding DNA: TGTGCCAGCAGCTCGAAGCGGGGGTGGACCGGGGAGCTGTTTTTT.

This clonotype came up a few times. The chain uses TRBV3-1 and TRBJ2-6; TRBD2 matches at 7 bases. CDR3 length: 16 amino acids. CDR1 and CDR2 from the germline V gene are LGHDT and YNNKEL (reference sequence). Trimming took 6 bases from V and 1 from J; bases not matched to a gene: 6. The CDR3 spells CASRSGGGSGANVLTF. As DNA, the CDR3 is TGTGCCAGCAGGTCGGGAGGAGGGTCTGGGGCCAACGTCCTGACTTTC. The whole variable domain, remainder taken from reference TRBV3-1 and TRBJ2-6, is DTAVSQTPKYLVTQMGNDKSIKCEQNLGHDTMYWYKQDSKKFLKIMFSYNNKELIINETVPNRFSPKSPDKAHLNLHINSLELGDSAVYFCASRSGGGSGANVLTFGAGSRLTVL.

There are many counts of this clonotype. The chain recombines TRBV7-9 with TRBJ1-5, with D possibly matching TRBD1 (5 bases). The CDR3 totals 14 residues. Germline CDR1 is SEHNR and CDR2 is FQNEAQ (reference sequence). Trimming shortened V by 1 base and J by 9 bases, and 13 bases separated the two germline ends. DNA of the CDR3: TGTGCCAGCAGCTTAGGGCGGGACCTAACGCCCCAGCATTTT. This codes for CASSLGRDLTPQHF. Complete variable domain (other parts from reference TRBV7-9 and TRBJ1-5): DTGVSQNPRHKITKRGQNVTFRCDPISEHNRLYWYRQTLGQGPEFLTYFQNEAQLEKSRLLSDRFSAERPKGSFSTLEIQRTEQGDSAMYLCASSLGRDLTPQHFGDGTRLSIL.

A few counts support this clonotype. The V call is TRBV5-1, the J call TRBJ2-7; 9 nucleotides line up with TRBD1. The CDR3 extends over 15 amino acids. The germline V gene encodes CDR1 SGHRS and CDR2 YFSETQ. V trimming: 4 bases; J trimming: 4 bases; junction bases outside the gene matches: 9. The CDR3 here is CASSNPGQGTYEQYF. The CDR3 DNA is TGCGCCAGCAGCAATCCGGGACAGGGTACGTACGAGCAGTACTTC. Using reference TRBV5-1 and TRBJ2-7 for the parts outside the CDR3, the full variable domain is KAGVTQTPRYLIKTRGQQVTLSCSPISGHRSVSWYQQTPGQGLQFLFEYFSETQRNKGNFPGRFSGRQFSNSRSEMNVSTLELGDSALYLCASSNPGQGTYEQYFGPGTRLTVT.

There are many counts of this clonotype. The gene calls are TRBV12-3 or TRBV12-4 and TRBJ2-3; tentative D call: TRBD1 (5 bases). V lost 7 bases and J 3 bases, leaving 17 bases between the germline ends. The length of the CDR3 is 15 residues. CDR3 region: CASTPIGAITDTQYF. CDR3 DNA sequence: TGTGCCAGCACTCCCATAGGGGCGATAACAGATACGCAGTATTTT.

This clonotype was found many times. The chain employs TRBV7-8 and TRBJ2-7; D remains unclear. The CDR3 is 17 residues long. Trimming pared 1 base from V and 1 base from J, leaving 17 bases between. The germline CDR1 and CDR2 sequences are SGHVS and FQNEAQ. The CDR3 nucleotides are TGTGCCAGCAGCTTAGAGTTCCCCCTGTCAGAATCCTACGAGCAGTACTTC. This codes for CASSLEFPLSESYEQYF.

The chain employs TRBV10-3 and TRBJ2-2; 7 bases are a match to TRBD2. Germline assignment: CDR1 ENHRY and CDR2 SYGVKD. The CDR3 has 12 amino acids. With 8 bases clipped from V and 5 bases from J, the junction kept 2 bases outside the gene matches. The CDR3: CAIGGGTGELFF. CDR3 nucleotides: TGTGCCATCGGGGGGGGGACCGGGGAGCTGTTTTTT.

CDR3 nucleotides: TGTGCCTGGACCACAGGGATGGGTCAGCCCCAGCATTTT. Translated: CAWTTGMGQPQHF. The chain has TRBV30 and TRBJ1-5; maybe TRBD1 (6 bases). V shed 4 bases and J shed 6 bases, with 13 bases lying between them. This CDR3 region has 13 residues. Germline V gives CDR1 GTSNPN, CDR2 SVGIG (reference sequence).

The table lists this clonotype with a few counts. V and J are TRBV28 and TRBJ1-2; unclear D gene. Germline-derived CDR1 and CDR2 are MDHEN and SYDVKM. This CDR3 comprises 12 residues. V was cut by 7 bases and J by 0 bases, with 6 bases left in between. The CDR3, as DNA: TGTGCCAGCAAGCGGCCTAACTATGGCTACACCTTC. Its translation: CASKRPNYGYTF.

This sequence joins TRBV5-4 and TRBJ1-5; D is perhaps TRBD1 (5 bases). CDR1 is SGHNT, CDR2 YYREEE, per germline (reference sequence). The V gene lost 2 bases and the J gene lost 3 bases, with 15 bases spanning the gap. The CDR3 spans 16 residues. CDR3 region: CASSLGGALNNQPQHF. Here the CDR3 DNA reads TGTGCCAGCAGCTTAGGAGGGGCACTAAACAATCAGCCCCAGCATTTT.

V and J are TRBV29-1 and TRBJ2-3; the D gene is possibly TRBD2 (5 bases). The CDR3 has 13 amino acids. Germline loops: CDR1 SQVTM, CDR2 ANQGSEA. Trimming cost V 4 bases and J 3 bases, with 11 bases left between them. The CDR3 loop reads CSVGVAITDTQYF. CDR3 DNA: TGCAGCGTTGGGGTAGCGATTACAGATACGCAGTATTTT.

The table lists this clonotype with many counts. V and J are TRBV19 and TRBJ2-7; D may match TRBD1 or TRBD2 (5 bases each). This CDR3 region has 15 residues. V gave up 5 bases and J gave up 7 bases, with 21 bases separating them. The germline V gene has CDR1 LNHDA and CDR2 SQIVND (reference sequence). Here the CDR3 reads CASSGRVGTREEQYF. CDR3 nucleotide sequence: TGTGCCAGTAGTGGCCGGGTTGGGACCCGAGAGGAGCAGTACTTC.